Below are 28 T cell receptor beta chains sequenced from a single sample in a study of T-cell memory formation after mild COVID-19 (dated by TCRdb to about 2021). The method was 5' RACE. TCRdb shows the sequencer as Illumina NovaSeq 6000. The public reads were reanalyzed by TCRdb: fastp trimming at Q25, MiXCR alignment, in-frame beta chains only. Each record represents a unique CDR3 protein, reported with the most common genes and DNA among its rows. Counted in this sample were 250,000 to 350,000 distinct CDR3 sequences; 14% of them appeared once. The biggest ten clones account for approximately 22% of the sample. The sequencing input was PBMCs or a T cell subset sorted from them (not recorded which). These receptors were obtained from a man between 18 and 35 years old who had mild COVID-19 (a few samples of this study predate the infection). The sample titles of this study are shuffled in the database, so cell type and time point are left out; the donor was told from shared clones.

The chain recombines TRBV6-5 with TRBJ2-7; possible D gene TRBD1, 5 bases. The CDR3 sequence is 14 residues long. Germline V CDR1 and CDR2: MNHEY, SVGAGI. V shed 4 bases and J shed 2 bases, with 12 bases lying between them. The CDR3 DNA is TGTGCCAGCAGTTCAACAGGCCTAGCCTACGAGCAGTACTTC. Its protein is CASSSTGLAYEQYF.

The J gene is TRBJ1-5, the V gene TRBV7-9; D remains ambiguous. The CDR3 is 14 amino acids. Germline V gene data show CDR1 as SEHNR and CDR2 as FQNEAQ (reference sequence). The ends were cut back, 5 bases at V and 3 bases at J, with 11 bases in the middle. The CDR3 DNA reads as TGTGCCAGCAGCCCGGACGGGGTCAATCAGCCCCAGCATTTT. This sequence encodes CASSPDGVNQPQHF.

This clonotype was seen a handful of times. The genes are TRBV20-1 and TRBJ2-3, with 8 bases lining up with TRBD1. There are 14 residues in the CDR3. V shed 6 bases, J shed 1 base, and the junction held 6 bases outside the gene matches. Germline assignment: CDR1 DFQATT and CDR2 SNEGSKA (reference sequence). CDR3 bases: TGCAGTGCGACCACAGGGGGACGCACAGATACGCAGTATTTT. Translation gives CSATTGGRTDTQYF.

This clonotype was recorded a few times. The rearrangement joins TRBV4-1 to TRBJ1-5, with 7 bases identical to TRBD1. V trimming: 4 bases; J trimming: 5 bases; junction bases outside the gene matches: 14. The CDR3 is 17 residues long. Germline V gene lookup returns CDR1 MGHRA and CDR2 YSYEKL. In DNA, the CDR3 is TGCGCCAGCAGCCCTAGGGGGCAGGGTCAGGTCCATCAGCCCCAGCATTTT. It translates to CASSPRGQGQVHQPQHF.

The V call is TRBV7-9, the J call TRBJ2-5; 7 positions match TRBD1. With 5 bases clipped from V and 0 bases from J, the junction kept 9 bases outside the gene matches. Per the germline V gene, CDR1 is SEHNR and CDR2 is FQNEAQ (reference sequence). This CDR3 has 16 amino acids. The CDR3 loop is CASSPRQGTYQETQYF. For the CDR3, the DNA is TGTGCCAGCAGCCCTCGACAGGGAACGTACCAAGAGACCCAGTACTTC.

This clonotype has only a few counts. The DNA of the CDR3 is TGTGCCAGCAGTTTATTAACGGGGGGCGGCACTGAAGCTTTCTTT. As protein: CASSLLTGGGTEAFF. The chain is built from TRBV28 and TRBJ1-1; perhaps TRBD1 as D (6 bases). V dropped 1 base and J dropped 4 bases, with 13 bases sitting between them. Germline-derived CDR1 and CDR2 are MDHEN and SYDVKM. CDR3 length equals 15 residues. The full variable domain, rest sourced from reference TRBV28 and TRBJ1-1, is DVKVTQSSRYLVKRTGEKVFLECVQDMDHENMFWYRQDPGLGLRLIYFSYDVKMKEKGDIPEGYSVSREKKERFSLILESASTNQTSMYLCASSLLTGGGTEAFFGQGTRLTVV.

The chain carries TRBV10-3 and TRBJ2-5; the D is unclear. Germline V gives CDR1 ENHRY, CDR2 SYGVKD. This CDR3 has 14 residues. Trimming cost V 3 bases and J 1 base, with 9 bases left between them. CDR3 protein: CAISETALQETQYF. Written as DNA, the CDR3 is TGTGCCATCAGTGAAACAGCCCTCCAAGAGACCCAGTACTTC.

In this sample, this clonotype turned up a few times. The chain joins TRBV11-2 to TRBJ2-7; D possibly uses TRBD1 or TRBD2 (5 bases each). V lost 1 base, J lost 3 bases, and 10 bases lay in between. CDR1 SGHAT and CDR2 FQNNGV come from the germline V gene. The CDR3 extends over 14 amino acids. CDR3 nucleotide sequence: TGTGCCAGCAGCTTAGTCGGGGACGGCTACGAGCAGTACTTC. Translated, it gives CASSLVGDGYEQYF.

The chain has TRBV11-2 and TRBJ2-1; TRBD2 matches 8 bases. CDR3 length: 19 residues. Trimming cost V 0 bases and J 4 bases; bases outside gene matches: 14. Germline V gene data show CDR1 as SGHAT and CDR2 as FQNNGV. CDR3 residues: CASSLEALRAGGVYNEQFF. The CDR3 region has the DNA TGTGCCAGCAGCTTAGAGGCCCTACGGGCGGGGGGTGTTTACAATGAGCAGTTCTTC.

In its sample, this clonotype was seen once. The chain combines TRBV18 with TRBJ2-2; maybe TRBD1 (6 bases). Germline V gene lookup returns CDR1 KGHSH and CDR2 LQKENI. This CDR3 comprises 16 residues. The V end lost 1 base, the J end lost 1 base, and 10 bases lay between the germline ends. The CDR3 region has the DNA TGTGCCAGCTCACCACTTCGACAGGAGAACACCGGGGAGCTGTTTTTT. It yields the protein CASSPLRQENTGELFF. Looking up the rest from reference TRBV18 and TRBJ2-2 gives the full variable domain: NAGVMQNPRHLVRRRGQEARLRCSPMKGHSHVYWYRQLPEEGLKFMVYLQKENIIDESGMPKERFSAEFPKEGPSILRIQQVVRGDSAAYFCASSPLRQENTGELFFGEGSRLTVL.

This clonotype was seen only a few times. The chain employs TRBV24-1 and TRBJ2-2; 8 bases fit TRBD2. This CDR3 is 16 amino acids long. The germline V gene has CDR1 KGHDR and CDR2 SFDVKD. Trimming took 3 bases from V and 6 from J; bases not matched to a gene: 8. The CDR3 protein is CATSDPPATSAGELFF. CDR3 bases: TGTGCCACCAGTGATCCCCCGGCGACTAGCGCCGGGGAGCTGTTTTTT.

The chain links TRBV5-1 to TRBJ1-2; maybe TRBD1 (6 bases). The CDR3 runs 15 residues. CDR1 is SGHRS, CDR2 YFSETQ, per germline. V was cut by 4 bases and J by 2 bases, with 15 bases left in between. The CDR3: CASSIQVTGNYGYTF. The DNA for the CDR3 is TGCGCCAGCAGCATCCAAGTTACAGGGAACTATGGCTACACCTTC.

The J gene is TRBJ2-5, the V gene TRBV6-5; no firm D call. Germline V lookup: CDR1 MNHEY, CDR2 SVGAGI. The CDR3 contains 16 residues. V lost 0 bases, J lost 2 bases, and 13 bases lay in between. In DNA, the CDR3 is TGTGCCAGCAGTTACTCGAGGTGGCTGGGGCAAGAGACCCAGTACTTC. As protein: CASSYSRWLGQETQYF.

The gene calls are TRBV4-3 and TRBJ2-5, with D hard to call. This CDR3 is built from 15 residues. V dropped 0 bases and J dropped 1 base, with 9 bases sitting between them. In germline, CDR1 is LGHNA, CDR2 YSLEER. Written as DNA, the CDR3 is TGCGCCAGCAGCCAAGAGGGTCTACGCCAAGAGACCCAGTACTTC. Translation gives CASSQEGLRQETQYF.

The genes are TRBV28 and TRBJ1-2; D not certain. The CDR3 is made up of 13 amino acids. Deletions cut 10 bases from V and 4 bases from J, with 16 bases between. Looked up from germline, CDR1 is MDHEN and CDR2 is SYDVKM. The CDR3 spells CATNPPGLYGYTF. Here the CDR3 DNA reads TGTGCCACCAACCCTCCCGGCCTCTATGGCTACACCTTC.

The rearrangement uses TRBV4-1 and TRBJ2-3, with D unclear. The germline gives CDR1 MGHRA, CDR2 YSYEKL. The V and J ends lost 0 bases and 4 bases respectively, with 11 bases between them. This CDR3 region has 15 residues. CDR3 sequence: CASSQDLDAADTQYF. CDR3 bases: TGCGCCAGCAGCCAAGATCTAGACGCAGCAGATACGCAGTATTTT.

This clonotype appeared a few times. The chain has TRBV29-1 and TRBJ2-5; D not certain. With 0 bases removed from V and 1 base from J, the gap between germline ends came to 9 bases. This CDR3 is built from 14 residues. Looked up from germline, CDR1 is SQVTM and CDR2 is ANQGSEA. CDR3 sequence reads: CSVEDWRGQETQYF. In DNA, the CDR3 is TGCAGCGTTGAAGATTGGAGAGGCCAAGAGACCCAGTACTTC.

This clonotype was seen a handful of times. J is TRBJ1-1 and V is TRBV5-1; 10 bases align to TRBD1. V gave up 3 bases and J gave up 0 bases; unmatched junction bases: 8. The CDR3 runs 17 residues. Germline CDR1 is SGHRS and CDR2 is YFSETQ. The CDR3 nucleotides read TGCGCCAGCAGCTCTGGGACAGGGGTAAACGTGAACACTGAAGCTTTCTTT. This sequence encodes CASSSGTGVNVNTEAFF.

J is TRBJ2-5 and V is TRBV6-5, with 7 bases lining up with TRBD2. Per the germline V gene, CDR1 is MNHEY and CDR2 is SVGAGI. The CDR3 spans 13 residues. V lost 6 bases, J lost 7 bases, and 8 bases stayed unmatched. In DNA, the CDR3 is TGTGCCAGCAGGGGCGCTAGCGGCGGGACCCAGTACTTC. Protein: CASRGASGGTQYF.

This clonotype has only a few counts. The gene calls are TRBV7-3 and TRBJ2-1, with TRBD2 as a possible D gene (7 bases). CDR3 length equals 15 residues. Germline V gene lookup returns CDR1 SGHTA and CDR2 FQGTGA. Trimming cost V 4 bases and J 9 bases, with 19 bases left between them. The CDR3 DNA reads TGTGCCAGCAGCTCCGGGGGGCTGCAGGCCGGTGAGCAGTTCTTC. Its protein is CASSSGGLQAGEQFF.

This clonotype was observed a few times. V is TRBV7-3 and J is TRBJ1-2; TRBD1 might be the D (5 bases). Germline assignment: CDR1 SGHTA and CDR2 FQGTGA. The CDR3 runs 14 residues. V was cut by 4 bases and J by 7 bases, with 16 bases left in between. The CDR3 DNA is TGTGCCAGCAGCTCGGGGCCAGGTTCGGGTGGCTACACCTTC. It is translated as CASSSGPGSGGYTF.

The V and J genes are TRBV5-1 and TRBJ2-3; 7 positions match TRBD1. CDR1 is SGHRS and CDR2 is YFSETQ in the germline V gene. The V segment lost 4 bases and the J segment 6 bases; nucleotides outside the gene matches: 5. The CDR3 spans 13 residues. The CDR3 nucleotides read TGCGCCAGCAGCCGGGACAGCAGGGATACGCAGTATTTT. Translating it yields CASSRDSRDTQYF.

This clonotype was seen many times. The V gene is TRBV12-3 or TRBV12-4, the J gene TRBJ2-5; 8 nucleotides agree with TRBD2. This CDR3 has 14 residues. The ends lost 5 bases at V and 2 bases at J; junction bases unmatched: 4. The CDR3 protein is CASSEAGAQETQYF. The CDR3 DNA reads TGTGCCAGCAGTGAAGCGGGGGCACAAGAGACCCAGTACTTC.

This rearrangement joins TRBV5-1 to TRBJ1-1; tentatively, D is TRBD1 (6 bases). This CDR3 comprises 15 residues. CDR1 and CDR2 from the germline V gene are SGHRS and YFSETQ. V was cut by 3 bases and J by 11 bases, with 23 bases left in between. The CDR3 DNA is TGCGCCAGCAGCTACCCCTCGCCCTCGGGGGCGCGGGCTTTCTTT. Translated: CASSYPSPSGARAFF.

This clonotype was counted many times. The rearrangement joins TRBV29-1 to TRBJ2-5; either TRBD1 or TRBD2 may fit D (5 bases each). The CDR3 runs to 13 residues. Germline lookup yields CDR1 SQVTM and CDR2 ANQGSEA. V lost 8 bases, J lost 7 bases, and 20 bases lay in between. CDR3 coding DNA: TGCAGCCTTTGGGACGGGGAACGCGGGACCCAGTACTTC. Encoded protein: CSLWDGERGTQYF. The complete variable domain, with remaining parts taken from reference TRBV29-1 and TRBJ2-5, reads SAVISQKPSRDICQRGTSLTIQCQVDSQVTMMFWYRQQPGQSLTLIATANQGSEATYESGFVIDKFPISRPNLTFSTLTVSNMSPEDSSIYLCSLWDGERGTQYFGPGTRLLVL.

This clonotype was observed a few times. This chain joins TRBV5-6 and TRBJ2-1; possibly TRBD2 for D (5 bases). Germline V gene data show CDR1 as SGHDT and CDR2 as YYEEEE. The V gene lost 0 bases and the J gene lost 9 bases, with 16 bases spanning the gap. The CDR3 is 15 amino acids. The CDR3, as DNA: TGTGCCAGCAGCTTGGAATCGGGGTATAAGGTTGAGCAGTTCTTC. This codes for CASSLESGYKVEQFF.

This chain joins TRBV15 and TRBJ2-4; D possibly uses TRBD1 or TRBD2 (5 bases each). Germline CDR1 reads LNHNV; CDR2 reads YYDKDF (reference sequence). V lost 8 bases, J lost 12 bases, and 20 bases lay in between. The CDR3 spans 13 residues. The CDR3 protein is CATGQAGDPNQYF. CDR3 DNA sequence: TGTGCCACCGGCCAAGCCGGGGACCCTAATCAGTACTTC.

The chain employs TRBV24-1 and TRBJ2-1; D not resolved. CDR3 length: 13 amino acids. The germline V gene encodes CDR1 KGHDR and CDR2 SFDVKD. Trimming took 4 bases from V and 6 from J, leaving 9 bases between them. The DNA of the CDR3 is TGTGCCACCAGTGACCTAAGGGTCAATGAGCAGTTCTTC. As protein: CATSDLRVNEQFF.